A selection of T cell receptor beta chains follows, all from one sample in a study of blood T cell repertoires in COVID-19. Some clones are missing from TCRdb's copy, which holds only in-frame ones; the method was immunoSEQ multiplex PCR. The repertoire holds about 250,000 clones, with 80% to 90% as singletons. The source material was PBMCs or T cells enriched from blood (not recorded which). The receptors were sampled from a woman aged 25 to 39 who had recovered from COVID-19. Both conserved end residues are part of each CDR3. The D gene is left open where the match is weak. Rows give clone size only sometimes, using once, few, many, or a class for an expanded clone.

clone_size | j_call | d_call | v_call | cdr3_aa | cdr3_nt
- | TRBJ1-5 | - | TRBV15 | CATSREGDNQPQHF | TGTGCCACCAGCAGAGAAGGGGATAATCAGCCCCAGCATTTT
- | TRBJ1-1 | - | TRBV11-1 | CASSDSNTEAFF | TGTGCCAGCAGCGACTCGAACACTGAAGCTTTCTTT
few | TRBJ1-2 | - | TRBV24-1 | CATSNTGRGGYTF | TGTGCCACCAGTAACACAGGGAGAGGAGGCTACACCTTC
- | TRBJ2-5 | - | TRBV5-4 | CASSLRRGAYQETQYF | TGTGCCAGCAGCCTTAGACGGGGGGCCTACCAAGAGACCCAGTACTTC
- | TRBJ1-2 | - | TRBV4-2 | CASSQDLNRANYGYTF | TGTGCCAGCAGCCAAGATCTAAACAGGGCTAACTATGGCTACACCTTC
- | TRBJ2-3 | TRBD2 | TRBV27 | CASSFGIAGGGSTDTQYF | TGTGCCAGCAGTTTTGGGATTGCGGGAGGTGGGTCCACAGATACGCAGTATTTT
- | TRBJ1-5 | TRBD1 | TRBV6-1 | CASSEGQGGLNQPQHF | TGTGCCAGCAGTGAAGGTCAGGGGGGTCTCAATCAGCCCCAGCATTTT
- | TRBJ2-3 | - | TRBV29-1 | CSVSGETHDTQYF | TGCAGCGTTTCCGGGGAGACTCACGATACGCAGTATTTT
- | TRBJ2-7 | TRBD1 | TRBV14 | CASSARTGKSGEQYF | TGTGCCAGCAGCGCAAGGACAGGGAAGTCAGGCGAGCAGTACTTC
- | TRBJ2-5 | - | TRBV9 | CASSVGGIGQETQYF | TGTGCCAGCAGCGTAGGCGGGATCGGACAAGAGACCCAGTACTTC
- | TRBJ2-7 | TRBD1 | TRBV7-3 | CASSRDRFSYEQYF | TGTGCCAGCAGCCGGGACAGATTTTCCTACGAGCAGTACTTC
- | TRBJ1-5 | - | TRBV15 | CATSPADQPQHF | TGTGCCACCAGTCCCGCAGATCAGCCCCAGCATTTT
- | TRBJ1-1 | - | TRBV2 | CASSEALGRMALNTEAFF | TGTGCCAGCAGTGAAGCGCTGGGGAGAATGGCACTCAACACTGAAGCTTTCTTT
- | TRBJ2-3 | - | TRBV15 | CATSRVQGGADTQYF | TGTGCCACCAGCAGAGTACAGGGTGGTGCAGATACGCAGTATTTT
once | TRBJ2-5 | TRBD2 | TRBV9 | CASSANAGGRETQYF | TGTGCCAGCAGCGCCAACGCGGGAGGGCGAGAGACCCAGTACTTC